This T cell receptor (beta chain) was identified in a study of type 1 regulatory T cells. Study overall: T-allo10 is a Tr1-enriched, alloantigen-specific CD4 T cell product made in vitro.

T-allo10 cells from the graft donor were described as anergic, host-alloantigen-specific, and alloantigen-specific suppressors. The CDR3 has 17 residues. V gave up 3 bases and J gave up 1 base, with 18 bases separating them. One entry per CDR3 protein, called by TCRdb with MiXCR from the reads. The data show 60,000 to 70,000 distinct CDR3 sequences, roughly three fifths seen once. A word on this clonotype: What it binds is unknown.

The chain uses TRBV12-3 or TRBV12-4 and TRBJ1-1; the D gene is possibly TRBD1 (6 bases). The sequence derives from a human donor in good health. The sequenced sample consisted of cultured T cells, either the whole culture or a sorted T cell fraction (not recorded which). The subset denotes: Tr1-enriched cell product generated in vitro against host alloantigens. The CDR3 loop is CASSLNRARIGNTEAFF. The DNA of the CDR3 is TGTGCCAGCAGTTTGAACAGGGCCCGTATAGGGAACACTGAAGCTTTCTTT.